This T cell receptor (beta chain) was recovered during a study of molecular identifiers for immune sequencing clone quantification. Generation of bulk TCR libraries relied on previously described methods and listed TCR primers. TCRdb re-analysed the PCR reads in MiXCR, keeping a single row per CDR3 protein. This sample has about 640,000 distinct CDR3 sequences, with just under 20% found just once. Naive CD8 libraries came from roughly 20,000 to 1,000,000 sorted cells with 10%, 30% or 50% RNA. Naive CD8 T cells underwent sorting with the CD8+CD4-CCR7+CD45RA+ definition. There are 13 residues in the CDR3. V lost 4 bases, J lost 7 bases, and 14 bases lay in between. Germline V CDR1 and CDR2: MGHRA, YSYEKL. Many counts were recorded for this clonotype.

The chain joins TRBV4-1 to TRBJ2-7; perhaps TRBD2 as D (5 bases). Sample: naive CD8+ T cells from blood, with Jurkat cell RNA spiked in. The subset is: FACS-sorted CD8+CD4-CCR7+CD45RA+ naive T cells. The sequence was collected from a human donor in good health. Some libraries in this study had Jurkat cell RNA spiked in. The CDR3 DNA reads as TGCGCCAGCAGCCCCAGTCACGGGGAGGAGCAGTACTTC. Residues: CASSPSHGEEQYF.